This is a list of T cell receptor beta chains from one sample in a study of blood T cell repertoires in COVID-19. Measured with immunoSEQ multiplex PCR; TCRdb has only the in-frame clones, and not every one. In the table there are 350,000 to 450,000 clones, around 89% of which are singletons. The sample taken for sequencing was peripheral blood. The receptors stem from a man in his forties with acute or convalescent COVID-19. Each CDR3 is given with its conserved first and last residue. Each record gives: clone size, V gene, J gene, CDR3 protein. Where a row states a size, it is once, few, many or the class of an expanded clone; other rows omit it.

>NA|TRBV4-1|TRBJ1-2
CASSHRTGGRGYTF
>NA|TRBV27|TRBJ2-7
CASSPKQGTLYEQYF
>NA|TRBV30|TRBJ1-1
CAWSNRGDTEAFF
>NA|TRBV3-1/TRBV3-2|TRBJ1-2
CASSRNNAGYGYTF
>NA|TRBV27|TRBJ2-4
CASSSQGKNIQYF
>NA|TRBV5-8|TRBJ2-2
CASSLDRSFGTGELFF
>NA|TRBV5-1|TRBJ2-5
CASSLGQGGETQYF
>NA|TRBV29-1|TRBJ1-5
CSVAFGGNQPQHF
>NA|TRBV11-2|TRBJ1-1
CASSSTGVTEAFF
>NA|TRBV28|TRBJ2-7
CASRTDRERSYEQYF
>NA|TRBV5-6|TRBJ1-5
CASSLEGEGNQPQHF
>NA|TRBV5-4|TRBJ2-2
CASSSLRTSGRTAGELFF
>NA|TRBV12-5|TRBJ1-1
CASGLNQNTEAFF
>NA|TRBV10-3|TRBJ1-1
CAISDRGRMDTEAFF
>NA|TRBV12-2|TRBJ1-4
CASRLAFSSGVEKLFF
>NA|TRBV6-4|TRBJ2-1
CASSEYERGEQFF
>once|TRBV2|TRBJ2-2
CASIRDTAGELFF
>NA|TRBV19|TRBJ1-1
CASSIGTGKAFF
>few|TRBV6-5|TRBJ1-5
CASRPPGNSNQPQHF
>few|TRBV28|TRBJ1-3
CASSFKTAGLSGNTIYF
>NA|TRBV11-2|TRBJ1-3
CASSPGDRAPGNTIYF